The 20 T cell receptor beta chains below come from one sample, sequenced in a study of breast tumors, draining lymph nodes, adjacent tissues. TCRdb passed the multiplex PCR reads through MiXCR, listing each CDR3 protein once. The sample carries approximately 100,000 distinct CDR3 sequences, 21% recorded once. Breast cancer patients provided tissue from their axillary draining lymph nodes. Sequencing input: axillary lymph node tissue. The receptor set was obtained from a female donor with breast cancer. Some clones in this sample may be carry-over from other donors' samples.

The sample holds many counts of this clonotype. The J gene is TRBJ2-7, the V gene TRBV5-6; 8 positions agree with TRBD2. J gave up 3 bases and V 1 base, and 6 bases lay outside the gene matches. This CDR3 contains 15 residues. Looked up from germline, CDR1 is SGHDT and CDR2 is YYEEEE. CDR3 protein: CASSLTGGPSYEQYF. In DNA, the CDR3 is TGTGCCAGCAGCTTGACGGGAGGGCCTAGCTACGAGCAGTACTTC.

This clonotype was observed at least ten times. Relative to the germline gene, one junction end is altered; a read error may explain this. J is TRBJ2-7 and V is TRBV5-1; TRBD1 matches 10 bases. Germline V gene sequence: CDR1 SGHRS, CDR2 YFSETQ. The CDR3 is 15 amino acids. The CDR3 sequence is CASRLRDRGPYVQYF. CDR3 coding DNA: TGCGCCAGCAGACTGAGGGACAGGGGACCCTACGTGCAGTACTTC.

In this sample, this clonotype turned up a few times. This chain links TRBV27 with TRBJ2-1, with D perhaps given as TRBD1 or TRBD2 (5 bases each). Germline V gene data show CDR1 as MNHEY and CDR2 as SMNVEV (reference sequence). This CDR3 comprises 15 residues. The ends were cut back, 5 bases at V and 2 bases at J, with 13 bases in the middle. The CDR3 region has the DNA TGTGCCAGCAGTCCACGGGACCCGACCTACAATGAGCAGTTCTTC. Translation gives CASSPRDPTYNEQFF.

This clonotype was found many times. V and J are TRBV6-6 and TRBJ1-5, with a possible D match to TRBD1 (5 bases). This CDR3 is built from 13 residues. The germline gives CDR1 MNHNY, CDR2 SVGAGI (reference sequence). The V gene lost 6 bases and the J gene lost 6 bases, with 12 bases spanning the gap. The CDR3 is CASSHEGPQPQHF. The CDR3 DNA follows: TGTGCCAGCAGCCACGAGGGACCTCAGCCCCAGCATTTT.

This clonotype has ten or more counts. Relative to the germline gene, one junction end is altered; a read error may explain this. The V gene is TRBV25-1, the J gene TRBJ2-1; D unclear. Looked up from germline, CDR1 is MGHDK and CDR2 is SYGVNS. This CDR3 has 11 residues. CDR3: CASSDRPYIVF. For the CDR3, the DNA is TGTGCCAGCAGTGACCGACCATATATAGTATTC.

This clonotype occurred many times. This chain joins TRBV18 and TRBJ2-7; D may be TRBD1 (6 bases). The CDR3 is made up of 13 amino acids. V was pared by 3 bases and J by 4 bases, with 10 bases between. Germline V gene sequence: CDR1 KGHSH, CDR2 LQKENI. The CDR3 loop reads CASSPQQGYEQYF. The CDR3 DNA reads TGTGCCAGCTCACCGCAACAGGGTTACGAGCAGTACTTC. Supplemented by reference TRBV18 and TRBJ2-7, the full variable domain reads NAGVMQNPRHLVRRRGQEARLRCSPMKGHSHVYWYRQLPEEGLKFMVYLQKENIIDESGMPKERFSAEFPKEGPSILRIQQVVRGDSAAYFCASSPQQGYEQYFGPGTRLTVT.

This clonotype appeared many times. V gene TRBV6-5 combines with J gene TRBJ1-2; D is unresolved. V was clipped by 6 bases and J by 7 bases, with 21 bases between them. CDR3 length: 15 residues. Germline V gives CDR1 MNHEY, CDR2 SVGAGI. The CDR3 spells CASSPDGRGSGGYTF. The DNA of the CDR3 is TGTGCCAGCAGCCCAGATGGGCGCGGGTCAGGTGGCTACACCTTC.

This clonotype was recorded at least ten times. The chain is built from TRBV6-6 and TRBJ2-5; 10 positions match TRBD1. The germline gives CDR1 MNHNY, CDR2 SVGAGI (reference sequence). The ends lost 6 bases at V and 5 bases at J; junction bases unmatched: 9. This CDR3 is 15 amino acids long. As DNA, the CDR3 is TGTGCCAGCAGACCTGGGACAGGGGAATGGGAGACCCAGTACTTC. Its translation is CASRPGTGEWETQYF.

This clonotype was seen ten or more times. The V and J genes are TRBV3-1 and TRBJ2-7; D is possibly TRBD2 (6 bases). Germline-derived CDR1 and CDR2 are LGHDT and YNNKEL (reference sequence). V lost 6 bases and J 4 bases, leaving 7 bases between the germline ends. CDR3 length equals 11 residues. CDR3 loop: CASRAGYEQYF. Here the CDR3 DNA reads TGTGCCAGCAGGGCGGGATACGAGCAGTACTTC.

This clonotype has only a few counts. The chain combines TRBV7-8 with TRBJ1-3; D uncertain. The germline V gene encodes CDR1 SGHVS and CDR2 FQNEAQ. Trimming stripped 6 bases from V and 0 bases from J, with 21 bases between. The CDR3 sequence is 18 residues long. CDR3 sequence: CASSLFEQTGASGNTIYF. The CDR3 bases are TGTGCCAGCAGTCTATTTGAACAGACGGGAGCCTCTGGAAACACCATATATTTT.

This clonotype has ten or more counts. The chain uses TRBV19 and TRBJ2-5, with 8 positions matching TRBD1. V was pared by 5 bases and J by 2 bases, with 7 bases of the junction left unmatched. The CDR3 totals 15 residues. CDR1 LNHDA and CDR2 SQIVND come from the germline V gene (reference sequence). CDR3 region: CASSLRTGRQETQYF. CDR3 bases: TGTGCCAGTAGTCTACGGACAGGGAGGCAAGAGACCCAGTACTTC.

This clonotype showed up many times. The chain couples TRBV9 to TRBJ2-2; a possible D gene is TRBD2 (5 bases). Trimming removed 7 bases at V and 1 base at J, with 11 bases between. Germline V gene data show CDR1 as SGDLS and CDR2 as YYNGEE. This CDR3 has 14 amino acids. The CDR3 loop reads CASGLAGNTGELFF. CDR3 sequence (DNA): TGTGCCAGCGGTCTAGCAGGGAACACCGGGGAGCTGTTTTTT.

The rearrangement links TRBV27 to TRBJ2-3; D is unresolved. There are 15 residues in the CDR3. CDR1 and CDR2 from the germline V gene are MNHEY and SMNVEV (reference sequence). V was clipped by 2 bases and J by 2 bases, with 11 bases between them. The CDR3 loop reads CASSLMPVDTDTQYF. The CDR3 DNA reads as TGTGCCAGCAGTTTAATGCCAGTAGACACAGATACGCAGTATTTT.

This clonotype was seen repeatedly, ten times or more. V usage is TRBV6-5 and J usage is TRBJ2-7, with D perhaps matching TRBD1 (6 bases). The V end was cut by 5 bases, the J end by 2 bases, with 13 bases between. CDR3 length equals 14 residues. Germline values: CDR1 MNHEY, CDR2 SVGAGI. CDR3 sequence: CASSRYRDPYEQYF. CDR3 sequence (DNA): TGTGCCAGCAGTCGCTACAGGGACCCCTACGAGCAGTACTTC.

This clonotype came up many times. V usage is TRBV12-3 or TRBV12-4 and J usage is TRBJ2-1, with 8 bases that match TRBD2. The CDR3 contains 17 residues. The J segment lost 2 bases and the V segment lost 2 bases, leaving 8 bases of the junction unmatched. This chain's CDR3 is CASSLMGFGGAYNEQFF. In DNA, the CDR3 is TGTGCCAGCAGTTTAATGGGGTTCGGGGGGGCCTACAATGAGCAGTTCTTC.

A few counts support this clonotype. The CDR3 is CASSLWGGSSANEKLFF. CDR3 coding DNA: TGTGCCAGCAGTTTATGGGGGGGGTCTTCAGCTAATGAAAAACTGTTTTTT. This chain joins TRBV27 and TRBJ1-4; possibly TRBD1 for D (5 bases). V lost 1 base and J 3 bases, leaving 15 bases between the germline ends. This CDR3 is built from 17 residues. The germline CDR1 and CDR2 sequences are MNHEY and SMNVEV (reference sequence).

This clonotype was counted many times. The chain recombines TRBV2 with TRBJ1-3; TRBD1 matches 7 bases. With V trimmed by 6 bases and J by 2 bases, 7 bases remained unmatched. The CDR3 is made up of 15 amino acids. Germline lookup yields CDR1 SNHLY and CDR2 FYNNEI. The CDR3 nucleotides read TGTGCCAGCAGCACCCAGACAGGGCCTGGAAACACCATATATTTT. Translating gives CASSTQTGPGNTIYF.

This chain uses TRBV6-1 with TRBJ2-1; tentatively, D is TRBD2 (6 bases). V gave up 8 bases and J gave up 6 bases, with 23 bases separating them. There are 16 residues in the CDR3. Germline assignment: CDR1 MNHNS and CDR2 SASEGT. DNA of the CDR3: TGTGCCAGCTCCCCCGGGTCAGGGTCGCGGGGCAATGAGCAGTTCTTC. It yields the protein CASSPGSGSRGNEQFF.

This clonotype was recorded at least ten times. The chain couples TRBV9 to TRBJ1-2; TRBD1 might be the D (5 bases). V dropped 0 bases and J dropped 0 bases, with 12 bases sitting between them. The CDR3 covers 16 residues. Germline V gene sequence: CDR1 SGDLS, CDR2 YYNGEE. CDR3 DNA sequence: TGTGCCAGCAGCGTAGACGGGTCAGGGACTAACTATGGCTACACCTTC. This codes for CASSVDGSGTNYGYTF.

This clonotype has more than one count but fewer than ten. The chain employs TRBV6-5 and TRBJ2-1; D ambiguous. The germline CDR1 and CDR2 sequences are MNHEY and SVGAGI. Deletions cut 5 bases from V and 4 bases from J, with 12 bases between. The CDR3 has 14 residues. This CDR3 reads CASSTPGPYNEQFF. CDR3 nucleotide sequence: TGTGCCAGCAGTACTCCGGGTCCTTACAATGAGCAGTTCTTC.